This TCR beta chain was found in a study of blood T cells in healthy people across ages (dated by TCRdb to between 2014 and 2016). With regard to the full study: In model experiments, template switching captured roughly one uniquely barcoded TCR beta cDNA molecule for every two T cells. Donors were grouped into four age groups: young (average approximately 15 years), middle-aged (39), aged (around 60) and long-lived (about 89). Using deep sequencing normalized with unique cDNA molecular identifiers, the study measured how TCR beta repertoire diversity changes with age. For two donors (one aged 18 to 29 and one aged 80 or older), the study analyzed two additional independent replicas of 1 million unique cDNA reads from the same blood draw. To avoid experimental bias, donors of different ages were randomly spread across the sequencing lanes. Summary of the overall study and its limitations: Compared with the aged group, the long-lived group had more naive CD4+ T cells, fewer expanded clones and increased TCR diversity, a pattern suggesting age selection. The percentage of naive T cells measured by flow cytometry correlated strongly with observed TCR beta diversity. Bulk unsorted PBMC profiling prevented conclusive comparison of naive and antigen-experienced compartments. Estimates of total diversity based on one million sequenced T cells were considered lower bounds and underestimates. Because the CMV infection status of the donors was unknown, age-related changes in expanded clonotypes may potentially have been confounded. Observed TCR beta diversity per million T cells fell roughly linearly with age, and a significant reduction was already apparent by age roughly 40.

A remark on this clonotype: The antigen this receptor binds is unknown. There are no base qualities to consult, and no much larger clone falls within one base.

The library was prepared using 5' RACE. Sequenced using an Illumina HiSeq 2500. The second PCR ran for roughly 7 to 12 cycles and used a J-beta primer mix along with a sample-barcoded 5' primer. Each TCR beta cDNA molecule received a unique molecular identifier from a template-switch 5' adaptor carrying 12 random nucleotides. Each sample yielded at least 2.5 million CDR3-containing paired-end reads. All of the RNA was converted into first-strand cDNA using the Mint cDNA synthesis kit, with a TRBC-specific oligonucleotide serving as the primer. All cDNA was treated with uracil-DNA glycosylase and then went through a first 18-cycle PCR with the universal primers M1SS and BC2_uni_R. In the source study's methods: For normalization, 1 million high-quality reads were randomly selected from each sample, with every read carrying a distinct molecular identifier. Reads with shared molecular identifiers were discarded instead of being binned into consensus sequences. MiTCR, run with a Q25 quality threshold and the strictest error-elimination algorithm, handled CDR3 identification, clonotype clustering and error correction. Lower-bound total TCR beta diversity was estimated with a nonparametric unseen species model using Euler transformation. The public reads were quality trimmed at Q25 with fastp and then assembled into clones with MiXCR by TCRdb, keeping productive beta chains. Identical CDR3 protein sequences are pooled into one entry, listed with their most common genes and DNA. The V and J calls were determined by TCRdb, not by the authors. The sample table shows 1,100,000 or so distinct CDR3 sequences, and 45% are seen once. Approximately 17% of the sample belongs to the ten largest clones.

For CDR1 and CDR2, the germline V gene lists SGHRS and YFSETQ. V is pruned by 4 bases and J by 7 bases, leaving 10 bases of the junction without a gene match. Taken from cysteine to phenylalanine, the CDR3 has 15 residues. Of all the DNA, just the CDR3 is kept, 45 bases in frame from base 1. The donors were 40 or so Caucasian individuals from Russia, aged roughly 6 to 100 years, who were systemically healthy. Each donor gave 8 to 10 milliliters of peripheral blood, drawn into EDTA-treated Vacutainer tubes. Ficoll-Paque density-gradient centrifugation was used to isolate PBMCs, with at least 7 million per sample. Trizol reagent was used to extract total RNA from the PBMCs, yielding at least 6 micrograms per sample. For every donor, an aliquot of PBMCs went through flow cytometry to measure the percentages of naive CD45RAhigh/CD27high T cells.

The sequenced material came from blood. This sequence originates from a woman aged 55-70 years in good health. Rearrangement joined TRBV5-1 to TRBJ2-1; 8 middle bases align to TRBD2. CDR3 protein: CASSPAGLGRNEQFF. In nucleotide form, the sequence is TGCGCCAGCAGCCCGGCGGGACTAGGTCGTAATGAGCAGTTCTTC.